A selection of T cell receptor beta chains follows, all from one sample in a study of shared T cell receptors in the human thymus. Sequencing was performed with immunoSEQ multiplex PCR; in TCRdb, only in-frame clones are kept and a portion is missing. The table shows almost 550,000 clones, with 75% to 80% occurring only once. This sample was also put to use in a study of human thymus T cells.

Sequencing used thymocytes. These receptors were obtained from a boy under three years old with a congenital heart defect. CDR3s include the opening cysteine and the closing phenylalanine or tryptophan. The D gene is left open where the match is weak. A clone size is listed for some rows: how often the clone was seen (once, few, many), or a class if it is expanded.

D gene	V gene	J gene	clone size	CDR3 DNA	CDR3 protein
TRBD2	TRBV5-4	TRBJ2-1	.	TGTGCCAGCAGCTTGGGGACTAGGACACACAATGAGCAGTTCTTC	CASSLGTRTHNEQFF
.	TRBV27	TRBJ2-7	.	TGTGCCAGCAGTTTCCGGAGTCTATCCTACGAGCAGTACTTC	CASSFRSLSYEQYF
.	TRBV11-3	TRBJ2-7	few	TGTGCCAGCAGCATACAGGGCCACTACGAGCAGTACTTC	CASSIQGHYEQYF
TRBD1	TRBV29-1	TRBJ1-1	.	TGCAGCGTTTTTACAGGGGTAGGCACTGAAGCTTTCTTT	CSVFTGVGTEAFF
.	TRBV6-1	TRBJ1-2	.	TGTGCCAGCAGTGAAGGGTCTGGGGGGGAAGATGGCTACACCTTC	CASSEGSGGEDGYTF
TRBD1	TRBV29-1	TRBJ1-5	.	TGCAGCGTTGCTACAGGGGTGGGTGGTCAGCCCCAGCATTTT	CSVATGVGGQPQHF
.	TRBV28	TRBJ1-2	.	TGTGCCAGCAGCGTCCTAGCGGGGGCCTATGGCTACACCTTC	CASSVLAGAYGYTF
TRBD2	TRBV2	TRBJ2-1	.	TGTGCCAGTTCACTAGCGGGAGCGCACTACAATGAGCAGTTCTTC	CASSLAGAHYNEQFF
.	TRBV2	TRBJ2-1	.	TGTGCCAGCACCCCGGGGGACCATTACAATGAGCAGTTCTTC	CASTPGDHYNEQFF
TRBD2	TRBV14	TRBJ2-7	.	TGTGCCAGCAGCCAAGAGTCGCGGGAGGCCTACGAGCAGTACTTC	CASSQESREAYEQYF
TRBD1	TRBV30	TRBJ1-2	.	TGTGCCTGGGGGGACAGGGTCTATGGCTACACCTTC	CAWGDRVYGYTF
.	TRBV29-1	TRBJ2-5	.	TGCAGCGTTGAGGATCCAGGGGAGGAGACCCAGTACTTC	CSVEDPGEETQYF
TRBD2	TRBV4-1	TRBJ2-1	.	TGCGCCAGCAGCCAAGTCCCGGGACTAGCGGGAGGCGACGAGCAGTTCTTC	CASSQVPGLAGGDEQFF
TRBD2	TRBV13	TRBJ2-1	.	TGTGCCAGCAGCCCACCTCCAGCGGGGTACAATGAGCAGTTCTTC	CASSPPPAGYNEQFF
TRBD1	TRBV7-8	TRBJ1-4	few	TGTGCCAGCAGCAGGAACAGGGGATCGGCTGAAAAACTGTTTTTT	CASSRNRGSAEKLFF
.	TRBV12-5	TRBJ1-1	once	TGTGCTAGTGGTTTCCAAATGACAGGGAACACTGAAGCTTTCTTT	CASGFQMTGNTEAFF
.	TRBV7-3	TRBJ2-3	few	TGTGCCAGCAGCTTACAGGCAGGGGGGCCAGATACGCAGTATTTT	CASSLQAGGPDTQYF
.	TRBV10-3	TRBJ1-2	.	TGTGCCATCGCACCACAGGGTAATTCTAACTATGGCTACACCTTC	CAIAPQGNSNYGYTF
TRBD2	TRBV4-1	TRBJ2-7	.	TGCGCCAGCAGCCCGCCTAGCGGGAGCTCCTACGAGCAGTACTTC	CASSPPSGSSYEQYF
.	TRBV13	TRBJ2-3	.	TGTGCCAGCAGCTCCGCCACTTCTCCGGGACTGCACACAGATACGCAGTATTTT	CASSSATSPGLHTDTQYF
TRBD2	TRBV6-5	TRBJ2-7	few	TGTGCAGCGGGAGAGGCGGGAGAGCAGTACTTC	CAAGEAGEQYF
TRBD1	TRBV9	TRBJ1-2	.	TGTGCCAGCAGCGTCGGCCGGGGGACAGCTGCCTATGGCTACACCTTC	CASSVGRGTAAYGYTF
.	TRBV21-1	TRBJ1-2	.	TGTGCCAGCAGTCTTTACAGGAAAGACACTAACTATGGCTACACCTTC	CASSLYRKDTNYGYTF
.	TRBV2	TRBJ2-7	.	TGTGCCAGTGGAGATCGGGACTCGACCTACGAGCAGTACTTC	CASGDRDSTYEQYF
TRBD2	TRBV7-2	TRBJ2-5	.	TGTGCCAGCAGCCCAGGGACTAGCGGGAGGGTTGGCGAGACCCAGTACTTC	CASSPGTSGRVGETQYF
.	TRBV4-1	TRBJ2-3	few	TGCGCCAGCAGCCCCAGTGTATCGCCGACAGATACGCAGTATTTT	CASSPSVSPTDTQYF
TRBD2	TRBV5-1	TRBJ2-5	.	TGCGCCAGCAGCCGTGGGACTAGCGGGAGTAATGGGGAGACCCAGTACTTC	CASSRGTSGSNGETQYF
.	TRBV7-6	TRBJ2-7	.	TGTGCCAGCAGCTCCCAGGGCACCTACGAGCAGTACTTC	CASSSQGTYEQYF
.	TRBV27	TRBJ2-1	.	TGTGCCAGCAGTTATCAGCGACTGCGGAGGAGCTCCTACAATGAGCAGTTCTTC	CASSYQRLRRSSYNEQFF
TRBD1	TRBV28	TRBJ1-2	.	TGTGCCAGCAGGCTCTCGGGACAGGGAGTCGAGGGCTACACCTTC	CASRLSGQGVEGYTF
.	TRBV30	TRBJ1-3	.	TGTGCCTGGAGTGTACGCACGGTCTCTGGAAACACCATATATTTT	CAWSVRTVSGNTIYF
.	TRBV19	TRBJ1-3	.	TGTGCCAGTAGTCATGGAAACACCATATATTTT	CASSHGNTIYF
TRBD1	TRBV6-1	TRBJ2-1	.	TGTGCCAGCAGCTGGACAGGGGGTACCAATGAGCAGTTCTTC	CASSWTGGTNEQFF